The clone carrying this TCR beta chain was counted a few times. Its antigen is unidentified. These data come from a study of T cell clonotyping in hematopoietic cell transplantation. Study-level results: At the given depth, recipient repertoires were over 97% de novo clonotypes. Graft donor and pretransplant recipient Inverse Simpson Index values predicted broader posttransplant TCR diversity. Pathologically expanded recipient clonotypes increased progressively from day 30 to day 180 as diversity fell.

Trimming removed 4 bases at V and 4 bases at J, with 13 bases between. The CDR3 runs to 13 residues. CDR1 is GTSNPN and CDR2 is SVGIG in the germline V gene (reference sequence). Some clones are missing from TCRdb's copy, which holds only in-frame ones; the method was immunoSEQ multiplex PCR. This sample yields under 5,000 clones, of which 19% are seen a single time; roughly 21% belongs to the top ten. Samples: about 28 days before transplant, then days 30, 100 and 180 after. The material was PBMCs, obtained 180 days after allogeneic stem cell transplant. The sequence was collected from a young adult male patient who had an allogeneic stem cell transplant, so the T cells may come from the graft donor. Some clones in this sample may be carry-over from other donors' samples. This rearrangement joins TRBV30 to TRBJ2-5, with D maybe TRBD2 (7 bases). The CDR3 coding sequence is TGTGCCTGGACGGGCGGGGGCATAGAGACCCAGTACTTC. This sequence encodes CAWTGGGIETQYF.